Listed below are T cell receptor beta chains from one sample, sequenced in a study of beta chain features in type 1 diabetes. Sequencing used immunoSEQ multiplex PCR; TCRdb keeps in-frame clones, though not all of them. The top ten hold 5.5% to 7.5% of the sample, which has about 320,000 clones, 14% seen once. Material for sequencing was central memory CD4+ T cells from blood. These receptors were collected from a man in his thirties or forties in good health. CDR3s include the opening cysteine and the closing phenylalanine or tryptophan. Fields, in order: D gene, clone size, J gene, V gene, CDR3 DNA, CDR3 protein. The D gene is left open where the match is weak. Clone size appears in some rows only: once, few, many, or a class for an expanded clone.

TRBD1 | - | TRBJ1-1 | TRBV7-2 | TGTGCCAGCAGCTCAGGGGGACTAGGGAACACTGAAGCTTTCTTT | CASSSGGLGNTEAFF
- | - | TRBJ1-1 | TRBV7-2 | TGTGCCAGCAGCTCACAAGGACAGCTGAACACTGAAGCTTTCTTT | CASSSQGQLNTEAFF
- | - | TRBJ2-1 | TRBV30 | TGTGCCTGGAGCTGGGGGCTAGCAAGCAATGAGCAGTTCTTC | CAWSWGLASNEQFF
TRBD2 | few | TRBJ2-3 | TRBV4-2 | TGTGCCAGCCTCCTAGCGGGGGGGATTAACACAGATACGCAGTATTTT | CASLLAGGINTDTQYF
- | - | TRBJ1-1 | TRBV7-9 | TGTGCCAGCAGCTTTGACACTGAAGCTTTCTTT | CASSFDTEAFF
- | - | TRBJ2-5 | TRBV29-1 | TGCAAGGTCGGGGCGAGCGGCCAAGAGACCCAGTACTTC | CKVGASGQETQYF
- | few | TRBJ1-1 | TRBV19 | TGTGCCAGTGGAGGGAAAAAGGGAACTGAAGCTTTCTTT | CASGGKKGTEAFF
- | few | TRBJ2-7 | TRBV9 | TGTGCCAGCAGCGTCGCTGTGAACGCCCTCTACGAGCAGTACTTC | CASSVAVNALYEQYF
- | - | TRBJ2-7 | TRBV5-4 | TGTGCCAGCAGTTCGGACGCCGACGACGAGCAGTACTTC | CASSSDADDEQYF
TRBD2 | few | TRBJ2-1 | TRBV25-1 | TGTGCCAGCAGTGAATTCGGGACAACTAGCGGGAGGGCCAATGAGCAGTTCTTC | CASSEFGTTSGRANEQFF
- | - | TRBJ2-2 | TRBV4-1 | TGCGCCAGCCGGGGAGAACCTAACACCGGGGAGCTGTTTTTT | CASRGEPNTGELFF
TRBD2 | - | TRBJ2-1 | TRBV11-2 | TGTGCCAGCAGCTCGGGGACTAGCGGGAGGGCCGTGCAGTTCTTC | CASSSGTSGRAVQFF
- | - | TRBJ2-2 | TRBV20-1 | TGCAGTGCCGGAAGGACCGGGGAGCTGTTTTTT | CSAGRTGELFF
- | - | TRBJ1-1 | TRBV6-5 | TGTGCCAGCAGTTCAACAGGGCCGGCTTTCTTT | CASSSTGPAFF
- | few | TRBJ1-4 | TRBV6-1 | TGTGCCAGTCTGTACGATGAAAAACTGTTTTTT | CASLYDEKLFF
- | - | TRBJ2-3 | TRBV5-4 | TGTGCCAGCAGCTCCTTATCGCCAGGGTTCGGGGATACGCAGTATTTT | CASSSLSPGFGDTQYF
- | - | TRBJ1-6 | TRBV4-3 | TGCGCCAGCAGCCAAGAGCCGGTTTCAGATTCACCCCTCCACTTT | CASSQEPVSDSPLHF
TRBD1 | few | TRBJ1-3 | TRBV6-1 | TGTGCCAGCAGACGACAGGGGCCCTCTGGAAACACCATATATTTT | CASRRQGPSGNTIYF
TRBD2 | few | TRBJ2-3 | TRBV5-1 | TGCGCCAGCAGCTTGGCAGTGACTAGCGGCACAGATACGCAGTATTTT | CASSLAVTSGTDTQYF
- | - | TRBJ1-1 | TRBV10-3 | TGTGCCATCAGTGATCTGGGGGCCTTTGAAGCTTTCTTT | CAISDLGAFEAFF
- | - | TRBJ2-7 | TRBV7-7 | TGTGCCAGCAGCTTAAGAGTCCATGGGGCCTACGAGCAGTACTTC | CASSLRVHGAYEQYF
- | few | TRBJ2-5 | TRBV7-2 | TGTGCCAGCATCGAGACCCGCGGGCCCCAGTACTTC | CASIETRGPQYF
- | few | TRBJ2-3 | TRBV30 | TGTGCCTGGAGTAGGGGCCCAGATACGCAGTATTTT | CAWSRGPDTQYF
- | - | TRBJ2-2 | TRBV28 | TGTGCCAGCAGACAGACGAACACCGGGGAGCTGTTTTTT | CASRQTNTGELFF
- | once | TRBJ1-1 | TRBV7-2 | TGTGCCAGCAGCTTAGATCCAGTCTTGGGCACTGAAGCTTTCTTT | CASSLDPVLGTEAFF
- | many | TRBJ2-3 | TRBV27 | TGTGCCAGCAGTTTATCAGACGGGCTAGCTATTGATACGCAGTATTTT | CASSLSDGLAIDTQYF
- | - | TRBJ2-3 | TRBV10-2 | TGCGCCAGCAGTGAGTCTAGCAGGGCGGATACGCAGTATTTT | CASSESSRADTQYF
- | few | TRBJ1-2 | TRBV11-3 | TGTGCCAGCAGGGGTTTGGCGGGAGGAGGAATACGGGGCTACACCTTC | CASRGLAGGGIRGYTF
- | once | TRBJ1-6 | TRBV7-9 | TGTGCCAGCAGCTTAACTACTAATTCACCCCTCCACTTT | CASSLTTNSPLHF
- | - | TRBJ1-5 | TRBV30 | TGTGCCTGGAGTGTTAATAGCAATCAGCCCCAGCATTTT | CAWSVNSNQPQHF
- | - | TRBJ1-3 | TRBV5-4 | TGTGCCAGCAGCTTGTACGGGGGAAACACCATATATTTT | CASSLYGGNTIYF
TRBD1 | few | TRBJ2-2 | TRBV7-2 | TGTGCCAGCAGCCCCACCGGACAGGGCACCGGGGAGCTGTTTTTT | CASSPTGQGTGELFF
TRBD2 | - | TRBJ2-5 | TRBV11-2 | TGTGCCAGCAGCCGGACTAGCGGGGGACAAGAGACCCAGTACTTC | CASSRTSGGQETQYF
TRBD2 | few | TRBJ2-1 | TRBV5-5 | TGTGCCAGCAGCTTGGCGGGAGGGTCGACTAGCGGGATTCTCTTCCATGAGCAGTTCTTC | CASSLAGGSTSGILFHEQFF
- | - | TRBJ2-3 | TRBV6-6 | TGTGCCAGCAGTTACTCCCCTGCCTCTAGCACAGATACGCAGTATTTT | CASSYSPASSTDTQYF
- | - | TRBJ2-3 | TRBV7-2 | TGTGCCAGCAGCCCGGCAGGATCGGCAGATACGCAGTATTTT | CASSPAGSADTQYF
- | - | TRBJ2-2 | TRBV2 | TGTGCCAGCAGTGCGAGGAGAGTCCTTAACGGGGAGCTGTTTTTT | CASSARRVLNGELFF
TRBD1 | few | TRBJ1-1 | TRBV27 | TGTGCCAGCAGTCCCTACAGGGGCGGCATGAACACTGAAGCTTTCTTT | CASSPYRGGMNTEAFF
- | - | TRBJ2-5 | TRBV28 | TGTGCCAGCGGGGCAAACAGTGTTGGGGCGACCCAGTACTTC | CASGANSVGATQYF
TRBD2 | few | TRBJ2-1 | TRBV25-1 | TGTGCCAGCAGTGAGTCCGGGGGGGTGGTCTTC | CASSESGGVVF
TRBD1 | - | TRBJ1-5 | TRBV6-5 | TGTGCCAGCAGTCCAGGGGGGAATCAGCCCCAGCATTTT | CASSPGGNQPQHF
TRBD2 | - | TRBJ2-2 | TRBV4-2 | TGTGCCAGCAGCTTGGCTAGCGGGGGGTTCGCGAACACCGGGGAGCTGTTTTTT | CASSLASGGFANTGELFF
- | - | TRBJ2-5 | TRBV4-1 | TGCGCCAGCAGCCCCTTAGGCGGGAAAAGAGAGACCCAGTACTTC | CASSPLGGKRETQYF
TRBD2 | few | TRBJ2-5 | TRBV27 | TGTGCCAGCAGTTCGGAAGCCGGGACTAGATGGGAGACCCAGTACTTC | CASSSEAGTRWETQYF
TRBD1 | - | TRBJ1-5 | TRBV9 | TGTGCCAGCAGCGTCGGGACAGACAATCAGCCCCAGCATTTT | CASSVGTDNQPQHF
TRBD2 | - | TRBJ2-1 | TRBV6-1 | TGTGCCAGCAGTGAAGTGGGGACTAGCCATGAGCAGTTCTTC | CASSEVGTSHEQFF
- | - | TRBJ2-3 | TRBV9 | TGTGCCAGCAGCGTAGCAGGTAGCACAGATACGCAGTATTTT | CASSVAGSTDTQYF
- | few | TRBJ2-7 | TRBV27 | TGTGCCAGCAGGGCAGGGGGGAGGTTCGAGCAGTACTTC | CASRAGGRFEQYF
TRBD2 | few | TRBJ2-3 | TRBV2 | TGTGCCAGCAGCCAGGTTGCGGGGGGGCGAGGACCGCAGTATTTT | CASSQVAGGRGPQYF